This T cell receptor (beta chain) stems from a study of T cell responses to AZD1222 COVID-19 vaccine. Looking at the study overall: Pooling was applied to second doses at about 4 or about 12 weeks. Study-wide points: Breadth and depth of Spike-specific TCRs rose after two AZD1222 doses.

Germline V gene data show CDR1 as GTSNPN and CDR2 as SVGIG (reference sequence). V gave up 0 bases and J gave up 2 bases, with 8 bases separating them. This CDR3 is built from 13 residues. Repertoires were generated with immunoSEQ multiplex PCR, while TCRdb's copy carries only in-frame clones and drops some. The sample includes roughly 140,000 clones, approximately 92% of them seen just once. In regard to this clone: Its antigen is undetermined.

This receptor was identified in an adult in good health. The source was peripheral blood, collected on day 0 of AZD1222 vaccination. This chain uses TRBV30 with TRBJ2-7; unclear D gene. The CDR3 is CAWSVVLAYEQYF. CDR3 nucleotides: TGTGCCTGGAGTGTAGTACTTGCCTACGAGCAGTACTTC. Full variable domain (rest looked up from reference TRBV30 and TRBJ2-7): SQTIHQWPATLVQPVGSPLSLECTVEGTSNPNLYWYRQAAGRGLQLLFYSVGIGQISSEVPQNLSASRPQDRQFILSSKKLLLSDSGFYLCAWSVVLAYEQYFGPGTRLTVT.